The 21 T cell receptor beta chains listed next were all sequenced from one sample in a study of identical twins (dated by TCRdb to the mid-2010s). Library generation was performed with 5' RACE. Instrument on record: Illumina HiSeq 2000. TCRdb itself trimmed the public reads at Q25 with fastp, ran MiXCR and retained productive beta chains. Here each entry gathers all rows of one CDR3 protein and keeps the most common genes and DNA. The sample table shows approximately 410,000 distinct CDR3 sequences, and around 18% are seen once. The ten largest clones add up to about 12% of the sample. Sequencing was performed on naive T cells sorted from blood. The cell subset or site label, as the study defines it: cells isolated with a human naive T-cell isolation kit. The receptor source for this set is a man aged 45-65 years in good health.

This clonotype was counted at least ten times. The rearrangement uses TRBV12-3 or TRBV12-4 and TRBJ2-1; 7 bases fit TRBD1. V shed 7 bases and J 4 bases; nucleotides not matched to a gene: 7. This CDR3 is built from 14 residues. The CDR3 loop reads CASTYGTAYNEQFF. The CDR3 nucleotides read TGTGCCAGCACCTACGGGACAGCTTACAATGAGCAGTTCTTC.

V and J are TRBV4-2 and TRBJ2-5; D is uncertain. V gave up 0 bases and J gave up 1 base, with 9 bases separating them. CDR1 LGHNA and CDR2 YNFKEQ come from the germline V gene. This CDR3 region has 15 residues. CDR3 nucleotide sequence: TGTGCCAGCAGCCAAGACCCCCGGACCCAAGAGACCCAGTACTTC. Amino acids: CASSQDPRTQETQYF.

The chain uses TRBV20-1 and TRBJ2-1; a possible D gene is TRBD2 (5 bases). CDR1 DFQATT and CDR2 SNEGSKA come from the germline V gene (reference sequence). Trimming removed 2 bases from V and 4 bases from J, with 12 bases in between. The CDR3 has 14 residues. DNA for the CDR3: TGCAGTGCTAGAATTTGGGCGGGTTACAATGAGCAGTTCTTC. This translates into CSARIWAGYNEQFF.

This clonotype was detected a few times. The chain is built from TRBV20-1 and TRBJ2-2, with D tentatively TRBD1 (5 bases). V was shortened by 4 bases and J by 7 bases, with 10 bases between the two germline ends. The CDR3 runs to 12 residues. Germline CDR1 is DFQATT and CDR2 is SNEGSKA (reference sequence). The CDR3 DNA sequence: TGCAGTGCTACAGGGTTGAACGGGGAGCTGTTTTTT. Its protein product is CSATGLNGELFF.

The rearrangement links TRBV11-1 to TRBJ2-5; 13 nucleotides align to TRBD2. Trimming took 5 bases from V and 4 from J; bases not matched to a gene: 4. Germline V gives CDR1 SGHAT, CDR2 FQDESV (reference sequence). This CDR3 region has 15 residues. CDR3 nucleotides: TGTGCCAGCAGCCGAGGGACTAGCGGGGTAGAGACCCAGTACTTC. Translating it yields CASSRGTSGVETQYF.

This clonotype was recorded many times. The chain couples TRBV14 to TRBJ2-2; 8 bases line up with TRBD2. CDR1 is SGHDN and CDR2 is FVKESK in the germline V gene. V gave up 0 bases and J gave up 7 bases; unmatched junction bases: 7. The CDR3 sequence is 16 residues long. CDR3 protein: CASSQDSGGPIGELFF. In DNA, the CDR3 is TGTGCCAGCAGCCAAGACTCGGGGGGGCCGATCGGGGAGCTGTTTTTT.

As to this clonotype: A read error may explain this, as a much larger clone is one base away. The V gene is TRBV20-1, the J gene TRBJ2-3, with 9 bases aligning to TRBD2. CDR3 length equals 15 residues. Germline V gene data show CDR1 as DFQATT and CDR2 as SNEGSKA (reference sequence). The CDR3 region is CSARGTSEGPDRQYF. The CDR3 DNA reads TGCAGTGCTAGAGGGACTAGCGAGGGCCCAGATAGGCAGTATTTT.

The chain employs TRBV12-3 or TRBV12-4 and TRBJ2-7, with D tentatively TRBD2 (6 bases). V was cut by 8 bases and J by 3 bases, with 20 bases left in between. The CDR3 extends over 15 amino acids. The CDR3 region is CASGILLRDNYEQYF. DNA of the CDR3: TGTGCCAGCGGTATCCTCTTGCGGGATAACTACGAGCAGTACTTC.

In its sample, this clonotype was seen a few times. The rearrangement joins TRBV20-1 to TRBJ1-5; 8 nucleotides match TRBD1. The CDR3 is 18 residues long. V lost 0 bases to trimming and J lost 8 bases; unmatched junction nucleotides: 18. Germline V gene data show CDR1 as DFQATT and CDR2 as SNEGSKA (reference sequence). The CDR3 sequence is CSARDSRRTGTRREPQHF. In DNA, the CDR3 is TGCAGTGCTAGAGATTCGAGACGGACAGGGACCCGAAGGGAGCCCCAGCATTTT.

The chain combines TRBV7-8 with TRBJ1-4, with D unclear. V dropped 1 base and J dropped 12 bases, with 12 bases sitting between them. CDR3 length: 13 amino acids. Germline CDR1 reads SGHVS; CDR2 reads FQNEAQ. DNA for the CDR3: TGTGCCAGCAGCTTAGTTTGGCGTGGGGAACTGTTTTTT. Protein sequence: CASSLVWRGELFF.

This clonotype was counted a few times. V usage is TRBV29-1 and J usage is TRBJ1-1, with unresolved D. From germline, CDR1 is SQVTM and CDR2 ANQGSEA. This CDR3 region has 12 residues. Trimming removed 4 bases at V and 1 base at J, with 7 bases between. The chain's CDR3 is CSVGSQNTEAFF. The CDR3 nucleotides are TGCAGCGTTGGGTCCCAGAACACTGAAGCTTTCTTT.

This clonotype was counted only a few times. The rearrangement uses TRBV24-1 and TRBJ2-3, with 9 bases lining up with TRBD1. CDR1 is KGHDR and CDR2 is SFDVKD in the germline V gene. This CDR3 spans 16 amino acids. V lost 4 bases, J lost 7 bases, and 11 bases stayed unmatched. The CDR3 region is CATSDPSGTGRNTQYF. CDR3 bases: TGTGCCACCAGTGACCCATCCGGGACAGGGCGAAATACGCAGTATTTT.

V gene TRBV20-1 combines with J gene TRBJ2-3; the D gene is possibly TRBD1 (6 bases). This CDR3 region has 13 residues. In germline, CDR1 is DFQATT, CDR2 SNEGSKA (reference sequence). Trimming cost V 6 bases and J 4 bases, with 14 bases left between them. This chain's CDR3 is CSAQWTAPDTQYF. DNA of the CDR3: TGCAGTGCCCAGTGGACAGCGCCAGATACGCAGTATTTT.

This clonotype was recorded at least ten times. The chain employs TRBV7-3 and TRBJ2-1; 9 bases line up with TRBD1. Trimming cost V 4 bases and J 5 bases; bases outside gene matches: 6. Germline V CDR1 and CDR2: SGHTA, FQGTGA. This CDR3 is 15 amino acids long. CDR3 sequence: CASSSTGQGNNEQFF. The CDR3, as DNA: TGTGCCAGCAGCTCGACGGGACAGGGAAACAATGAGCAGTTCTTC.

The chain employs TRBV28 and TRBJ2-7; D perhaps matches TRBD1 (5 bases). The CDR3 runs 16 residues. Looked up from germline, CDR1 is MDHEN and CDR2 is SYDVKM. V lost 2 bases and J 5 bases, leaving 19 bases between the germline ends. In DNA form, the CDR3 reads TGTGCCAGCAGTTTAGTCAGGGCGAACGGTTACAACGAGCAGTACTTC. Residues: CASSLVRANGYNEQYF. Full variable domain (remainder filled in from reference TRBV28 and TRBJ2-7): DVKVTQSSRYLVKRTGEKVFLECVQDMDHENMFWYRQDPGLGLRLIYFSYDVKMKEKGDIPEGYSVSREKKERFSLILESASTNQTSMYLCASSLVRANGYNEQYFGPGTRLTVT.

This clonotype was counted many times. The V call is TRBV10-3, the J call TRBJ2-5; 8 nucleotides agree with TRBD1. This CDR3 spans 16 amino acids. Germline loops: CDR1 ENHRY, CDR2 SYGVKD. Germline trimming cut 0 bases from V and 0 bases from J; bases unmatched to any gene: 3. DNA of the CDR3: TGTGCCATCAGTGAGTCGGACAGGGAGTACCAAGAGACCCAGTACTTC. This codes for CAISESDREYQETQYF.

This clonotype was seen a few times. This rearrangement joins TRBV10-3 to TRBJ1-6; D gene uncertain. Trimming cost V 3 bases and J 9 bases, with 15 bases left between them. The CDR3 is 15 amino acids. The germline gives CDR1 ENHRY, CDR2 SYGVKD. The CDR3 DNA follows: TGTGCCATCAGTGACAAAGGAGGGTCGGGTTCACCCCTCCACTTT. Translation: CAISDKGGSGSPLHF.

This clonotype was detected many times. The V call is TRBV29-1, the J call TRBJ1-4, with a possible D match to TRBD1 (5 bases). The V gene lost 6 bases and the J gene lost 5 bases, with 13 bases spanning the gap. This CDR3 has 13 residues. Germline loops: CDR1 SQVTM, CDR2 ANQGSEA. CDR3 sequence: CSVGVAANEKLFF. CDR3 DNA sequence: TGCAGCGTGGGGGTGGCCGCAAATGAAAAACTGTTTTTT.

At least ten counts were recorded for this clonotype. V is TRBV20-1 and J is TRBJ1-1, with a tentative D call TRBD1 (6 bases). Per the germline V gene, CDR1 is DFQATT and CDR2 is SNEGSKA (reference sequence). The V end was cut by 6 bases, the J end by 2 bases, with 19 bases between. The CDR3 consists of 15 residues. Written as DNA, the CDR3 is TGCAGTGCACCTTATCGGGGGGCGATAAACACTGAAGCTTTCTTT. Its translation: CSAPYRGAINTEAFF.

The chain uses TRBV12-3 or TRBV12-4 and TRBJ1-5, with a tentative D call TRBD1 (6 bases). CDR3 size: 13 residues. Trimming pared 2 bases from V and 8 bases from J, leaving 10 bases between. The CDR3 reads CASSLRGGEPQHF. For the CDR3, the DNA is TGTGCCAGCAGTTTAAGGGGGGGAGAGCCCCAGCATTTT.

The sample holds many counts of this clonotype. The gene calls are TRBV10-3 and TRBJ2-3; 9 bases agree with TRBD1. The CDR3 sequence is 15 residues long. Germline-derived CDR1 and CDR2 are ENHRY and SYGVKD. Trimming took 4 bases from V and 0 from J; bases not matched to a gene: 2. The CDR3 reads CAISVQGASTDTQYF. CDR3 DNA sequence: TGTGCCATCAGTGTACAGGGGGCAAGCACAGATACGCAGTATTTT.